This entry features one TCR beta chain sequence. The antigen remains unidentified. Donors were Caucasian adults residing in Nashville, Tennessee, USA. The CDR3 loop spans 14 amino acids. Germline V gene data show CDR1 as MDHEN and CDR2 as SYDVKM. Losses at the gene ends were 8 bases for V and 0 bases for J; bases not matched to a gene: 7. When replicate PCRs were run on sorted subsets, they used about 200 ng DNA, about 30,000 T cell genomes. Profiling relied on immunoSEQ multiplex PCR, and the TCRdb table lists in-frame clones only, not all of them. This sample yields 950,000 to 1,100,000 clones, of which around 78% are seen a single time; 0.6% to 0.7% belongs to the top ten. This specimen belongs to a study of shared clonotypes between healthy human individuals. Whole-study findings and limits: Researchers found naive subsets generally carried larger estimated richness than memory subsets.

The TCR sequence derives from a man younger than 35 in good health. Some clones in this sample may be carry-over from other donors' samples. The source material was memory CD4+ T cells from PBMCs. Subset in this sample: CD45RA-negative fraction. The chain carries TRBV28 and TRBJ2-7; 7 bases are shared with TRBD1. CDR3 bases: TGTGCCAGCGGGGGCGGACAGGCCTCCTACGAGCAGTACTTC. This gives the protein CASGGGQASYEQYF.